The T cell receptor beta chain described here comes from a study of glioma-infiltrating T cells after dendritic cell vaccination. Repertoires were generated with immunoSEQ multiplex PCR, while TCRdb's copy carries only in-frame clones and drops some. The top ten hold 9.5% to 13% of the sample, which has about 65,000 clones, roughly nine tenths seen once. Notes on the study in general: Only a small number of patients had complete blood and tumor samples.

Trimming left V 4 bases short and J 4 bases short, with 9 bases between. The CDR3 has 13 amino acids. CDR1 and CDR2 (germline): MNHEY, SVGAGI. This clone was detected only once. Antigen specificity is unknown. Time point noted: after dendritic cell vaccination, including at tumor progression/relapse. None of the glioblastoma patients had an isocitrate dehydrogenase mutation. The sequence was collected from a human donor with glioblastoma. The chain uses TRBV6-5 and TRBJ2-3, with unresolved D. Material: blood, obtained after dendritic cell vaccination. The CDR3 nucleotides are TGTGCCAGCAGTTCTGTTGAGGCAGATACGCAGTATTTT. Its protein product is CASSSVEADTQYF.